The rows below give T cell receptor beta chains drawn from one sample of a study of T cells in Graves' hyperthyroidism and ophthalmopathy. TCRdb independently ran MiXCR on the multiplex PCR reads; one entry per CDR3 protein. The sample has approximately 870,000 distinct CDR3 sequences; around 38% are singletons. The material sequenced was blood. The receptors shown here come from a young man with Graves' hyperthyroidism. Both conserved end residues are part of each CDR3. Clone size is not always given. Where it is, it says once, few, many or a class for expanded clones.

j_call,clone_size,v_call,cdr3_aa
TRBJ2-6,-,TRBV19,CASRRGAELSSGANVLTF
TRBJ1-5,-,TRBV7-2,CASSLDRGAFYEHF
TRBJ2-7,-,TRBV24-1,CATSDPNRGGATYEQYF
TRBJ1-3,many,TRBV29-1,CSVEGTAGNTIYF
TRBJ1-2,many,TRBV2,CASSGHARDGYTF
TRBJ1-1,-,TRBV12-3/TRBV12-4,CASSYDLGNTEAFF
TRBJ1-2,-,TRBV10-2,CASSEVTGGDGYTF
TRBJ1-6,-,TRBV20-1,CSARPWDSRSYNSPLHF
TRBJ2-5,many,TRBV7-2,CASSFPGTGQETQYF
TRBJ2-5,-,TRBV7-9,CASRTGGVEETQYF
TRBJ1-6,few,TRBV5-5,CASSLLWSGAGRNSPLHF
TRBJ2-5,few,TRBV6-5,CASSYHRQEETQYF
TRBJ2-5,-,TRBV6-1,CASSEAANGETQYF
TRBJ1-2,many,TRBV19,CATQTGYGYTF
TRBJ2-7,few,TRBV20-1,CSARDQEGFIIYEQYF
TRBJ1-1,few,TRBV5-6,CASSLEARGEAFF
TRBJ2-7,few,TRBV7-3,CASSLTRGAYEQYF
TRBJ1-6,-,TRBV7-9,CASSLETEYVDNSPLHF
TRBJ2-7,few,TRBV20-1,CSARVRGPITEQYF
TRBJ2-2,-,TRBV2,CASSEDRDRVARPGELFF
TRBJ2-5,-,TRBV7-9,CASSATGWKETQYF
TRBJ1-3,many,TRBV19,CASSSTEYGNTIYF
TRBJ1-1,few,TRBV19,CASKSRDRDTEAFF
TRBJ1-6,-,TRBV9,CASSRRQEQNSPLHF
TRBJ2-7,-,TRBV2,CASRILAGGSYEQYF
TRBJ1-1,many,TRBV29-1,CSVEEGGTGMNTEAFF
TRBJ2-7,-,TRBV4-1,CASSQRLAYEQYF
TRBJ2-7,many,TRBV12-3/TRBV12-4,CASSSDRAEQYF
TRBJ2-5,many,TRBV4-2,CASSHDSEETQYF
TRBJ1-3,-,TRBV7-9,CASPEAGSSGNTIYF
TRBJ2-7,-,TRBV20-1,CSARDLAGSSYEQYF
TRBJ2-2,-,TRBV6-5,CASSYAGGELFF
TRBJ1-2,many,TRBV12-3/TRBV12-4,CASSSLPGAGGYTF
TRBJ1-5,-,TRBV29-1,CSVVRGRGEQHF
TRBJ1-4,few,TRBV7-2,CASSSSLQDPDEKLFF
TRBJ2-7,-,TRBV5-1,CASSSDRAYYEQYF
TRBJ2-2,-,TRBV2,CASSARNSHTGELFF
TRBJ1-5,few,TRBV7-2,CASSLGSRPNQPQHF
TRBJ1-6,-,TRBV7-9,CASSQPQNSPLHF
TRBJ2-5,-,TRBV12-3/TRBV12-4,CASSYEGGAGKTQYF
TRBJ2-2,many,TRBV19,CASSPRDRRNTGELFF
TRBJ1-4,few,TRBV2,CASSLERGTNEKLFF
TRBJ2-2,many,TRBV9,CASSVSAGTGELFF
TRBJ2-7,many,TRBV25-1,CASSDRVYEQYF
TRBJ1-5,-,TRBV6-1,CASTIGQGVNQPQHF
TRBJ1-4,few,TRBV4-1,CASGGPQWGEKLFF
TRBJ2-6,-,TRBV29-1,CSVEAGGNVLTF
TRBJ1-1,-,TRBV9,CASSADRSSTEAFF
TRBJ1-5,-,TRBV15,CATSNGGEAQPQHF
TRBJ1-4,-,TRBV9,CASSYGTGLLTNEKLFF
TRBJ1-5,-,TRBV10-3,CATGTGIGNQPQHF
TRBJ2-5,-,TRBV20-1,CSARDRASETQYF
TRBJ1-2,many,TRBV10-3,CAISQGWGVVEGYTF
TRBJ2-7,few,TRBV20-1,CSARVGNLGEQYF
TRBJ2-6,-,TRBV19,CASSMGAAGANVLTF